This T cell receptor beta chain was captured by sequencing in a study of immune evolution from preneoplasia to lung adenocarcinoma. Study results and caveats: Normal lung had the highest top T cell clone frequencies.

The germline gives CDR1 MNHEY, CDR2 SVGAGI. The CDR3 length is 14 residues. Unmatched junction bases numbered 4, after V lost 6 bases and J lost 6 bases. This clone qualifies as hyperexpanded. Its antigen remains unidentified. The repertoire was sequenced with immunoSEQ multiplex PCR; TCRdb's copy has only in-frame clones and lacks some. Of about 1,500 clones in the sample, 15% to 20% were seen once. The V gene is TRBV6-5, the J gene TRBJ2-1, with 11 bases fitting TRBD2. Sequencing used FFPE invasive lung adenocarcinoma tissue. The TCR originated in a person aged 50-75 years with lung adenocarcinoma. The CDR3 region is CASRLAGAGNEQFF. The CDR3 DNA is TGTGCCAGCAGACTAGCGGGAGCTGGCAATGAGCAGTTCTTC.